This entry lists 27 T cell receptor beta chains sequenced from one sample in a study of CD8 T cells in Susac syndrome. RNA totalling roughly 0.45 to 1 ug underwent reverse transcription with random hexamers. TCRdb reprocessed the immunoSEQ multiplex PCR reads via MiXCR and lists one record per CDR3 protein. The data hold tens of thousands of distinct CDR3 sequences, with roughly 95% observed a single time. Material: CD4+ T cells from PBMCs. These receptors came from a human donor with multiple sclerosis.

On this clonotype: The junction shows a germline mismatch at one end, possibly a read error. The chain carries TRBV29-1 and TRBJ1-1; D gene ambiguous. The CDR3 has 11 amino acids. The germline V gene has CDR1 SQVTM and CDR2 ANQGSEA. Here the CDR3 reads CSVDEEGRATF. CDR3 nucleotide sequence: TGCAGCGTTGATGAGGAGGGAAGAGCCACCTTT. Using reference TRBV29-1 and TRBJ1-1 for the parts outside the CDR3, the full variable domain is SAVISQKPSRDICQRGTSLTIQCQVDSQVTMMFWYRQQPGQSLTLIATANQGSEATYESGFVIDKFPISRPNLTFSTLTVSNMSPEDSSIYLCSVDEEGRATFGQGTRLTVV.

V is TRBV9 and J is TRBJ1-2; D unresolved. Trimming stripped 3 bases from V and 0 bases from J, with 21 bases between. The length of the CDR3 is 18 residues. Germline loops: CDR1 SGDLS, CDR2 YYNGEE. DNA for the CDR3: TGTGCCAGCAGCGCCGGTAGGCTTATTGACCCATCTAACTATGGCTACACCTTC. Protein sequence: CASSAGRLIDPSNYGYTF.

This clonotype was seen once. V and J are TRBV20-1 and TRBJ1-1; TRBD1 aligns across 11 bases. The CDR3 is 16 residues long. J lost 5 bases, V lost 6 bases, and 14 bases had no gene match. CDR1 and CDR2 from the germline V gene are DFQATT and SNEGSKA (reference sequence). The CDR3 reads CSAKTTDRGRSTEAFF. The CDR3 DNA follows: TGCAGTGCCAAAACCACGGACAGGGGGCGTTCGACTGAAGCTTTCTTT.

The CDR3 sequence is CASSQGGQGNTEAFF. Written as DNA, the CDR3 is TGCGCCAGCAGCCAAGGGGGACAGGGGAACACTGAAGCTTTCTTT. The rearrangement uses TRBV4-1 and TRBJ1-1, with 9 nucleotides matching TRBD1. The V gene end was trimmed by 1 base and the J gene end by 1 base; junction bases not matched to a gene: 1. The CDR3 has 15 amino acids. Germline V gene lookup returns CDR1 MGHRA and CDR2 YSYEKL.

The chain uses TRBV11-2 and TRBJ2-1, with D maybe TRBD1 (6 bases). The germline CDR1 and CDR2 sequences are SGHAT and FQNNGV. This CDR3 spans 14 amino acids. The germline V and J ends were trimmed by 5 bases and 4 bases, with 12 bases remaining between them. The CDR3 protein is CASSALQGYNEQFF. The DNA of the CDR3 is TGTGCCAGCAGCGCCTTGCAGGGGTACAATGAGCAGTTCTTC. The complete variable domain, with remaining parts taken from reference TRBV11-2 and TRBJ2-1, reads EAGVAQSPRYKIIEKRQSVAFWCNPISGHATLYWYQQILGQGPKLLIQFQNNGVVDDSQLPKDRFSAERLKGVDSTLKIQPAKLEDSAVYLCASSALQGYNEQFFGPGTRLTVL.

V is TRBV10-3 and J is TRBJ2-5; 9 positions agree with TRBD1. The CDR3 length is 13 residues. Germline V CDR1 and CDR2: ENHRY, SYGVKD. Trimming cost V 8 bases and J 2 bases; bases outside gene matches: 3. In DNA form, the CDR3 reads TGTGCCATCGGACAGGGGCGGCAAGAGACCCAGTACTTC. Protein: CAIGQGRQETQYF.

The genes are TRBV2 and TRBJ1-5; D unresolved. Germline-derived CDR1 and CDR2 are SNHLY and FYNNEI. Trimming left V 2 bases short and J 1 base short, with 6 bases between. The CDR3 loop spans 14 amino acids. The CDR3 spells CASSEQTSNQPQHF. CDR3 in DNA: TGTGCCAGCAGTGAACAAACGAGCAATCAGCCCCAGCATTTT.

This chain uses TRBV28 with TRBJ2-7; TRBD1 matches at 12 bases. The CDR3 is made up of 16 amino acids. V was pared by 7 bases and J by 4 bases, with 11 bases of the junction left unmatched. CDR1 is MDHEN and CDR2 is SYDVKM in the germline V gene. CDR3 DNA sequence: TGTGCCAGCATCCCAGGAGGGACAGGGGGCTGGTACGAGCAGTACTTC. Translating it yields CASIPGGTGGWYEQYF.

The CDR3 region has the DNA TGTGCCATCCAGGAGGAGGGCTCTGGGGCCAACGTCCTGACTTTC. This encodes CAIQEEGSGANVLTF. The J gene is TRBJ2-6, the V gene TRBV7-9, with D maybe TRBD2 (6 bases). V dropped 10 bases and J dropped 0 bases, with 13 bases sitting between them. The length of the CDR3 is 15 residues. In germline, CDR1 is SEHNR, CDR2 FQNEAQ (reference sequence).

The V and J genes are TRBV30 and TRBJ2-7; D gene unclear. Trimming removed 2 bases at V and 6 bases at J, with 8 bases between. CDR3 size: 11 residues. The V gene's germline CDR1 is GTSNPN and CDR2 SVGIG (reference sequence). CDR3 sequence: CAWSKWLEQYF. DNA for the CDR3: TGTGCCTGGAGTAAATGGCTCGAGCAGTACTTC.

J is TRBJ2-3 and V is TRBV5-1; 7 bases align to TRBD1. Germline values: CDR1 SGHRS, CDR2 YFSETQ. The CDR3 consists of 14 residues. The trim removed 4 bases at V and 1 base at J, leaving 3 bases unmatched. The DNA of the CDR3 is TGCGCCAGCAGCGTCGGGACAGGCACAGATACGCAGTATTTT. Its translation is CASSVGTGTDTQYF.

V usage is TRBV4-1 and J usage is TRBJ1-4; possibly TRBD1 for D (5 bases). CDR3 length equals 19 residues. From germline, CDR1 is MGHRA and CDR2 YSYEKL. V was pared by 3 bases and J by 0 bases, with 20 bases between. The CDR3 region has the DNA TGCGCCAGCAGCCAGTTACTGGTTACATTGGGACCAACTAATGAAAAACTGTTTTTT. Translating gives CASSQLLVTLGPTNEKLFF.

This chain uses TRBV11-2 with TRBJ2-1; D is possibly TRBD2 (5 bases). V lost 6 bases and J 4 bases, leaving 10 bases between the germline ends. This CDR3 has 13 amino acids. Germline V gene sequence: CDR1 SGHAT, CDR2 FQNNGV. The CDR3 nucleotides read TGTGCCAGCAGGGGAGTTCAGTACAATGAGCAGTTCTTC. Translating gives CASRGVQYNEQFF.

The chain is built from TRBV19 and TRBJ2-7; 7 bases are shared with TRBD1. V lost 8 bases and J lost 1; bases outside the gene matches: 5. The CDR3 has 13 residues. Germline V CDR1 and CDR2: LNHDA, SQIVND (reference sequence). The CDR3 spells CASSTGDSYEQYF. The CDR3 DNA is TGTGCCAGTTCCACAGGGGATTCCTACGAGCAGTACTTC. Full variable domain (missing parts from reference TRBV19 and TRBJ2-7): DGGITQSPKYLFRKEGQNVTLSCEQNLNHDAMYWYRQDPGQGLRLIYYSQIVNDFQKGDIAEGYSVSREKKESFPLTVTSAQKNPTAFYLCASSTGDSYEQYFGPGTRLTVT.

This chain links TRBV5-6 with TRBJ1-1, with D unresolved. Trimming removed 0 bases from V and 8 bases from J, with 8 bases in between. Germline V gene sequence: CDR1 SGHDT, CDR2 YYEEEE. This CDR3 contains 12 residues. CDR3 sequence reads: CASSLGVREAFF. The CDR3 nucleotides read TGTGCCAGCAGCTTGGGTGTACGGGAAGCTTTCTTT.

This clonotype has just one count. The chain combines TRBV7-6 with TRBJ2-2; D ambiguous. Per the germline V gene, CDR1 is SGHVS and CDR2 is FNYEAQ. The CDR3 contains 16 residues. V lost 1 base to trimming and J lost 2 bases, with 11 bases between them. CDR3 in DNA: TGTGCCAGCAGCTTAGTGCAAGGGATTAACACCGGGGAGCTGTTTTTT. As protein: CASSLVQGINTGELFF. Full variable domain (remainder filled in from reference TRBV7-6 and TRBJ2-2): GAGVSQSPRYKVTKRGQDVALRCDPISGHVSLYWYRQALGQGPEFLTYFNYEAQQDKSGLPNDRFSAERPEGSISTLTIQRTEQRDSAMYRCASSLVQGINTGELFFGEGSRLTVL.

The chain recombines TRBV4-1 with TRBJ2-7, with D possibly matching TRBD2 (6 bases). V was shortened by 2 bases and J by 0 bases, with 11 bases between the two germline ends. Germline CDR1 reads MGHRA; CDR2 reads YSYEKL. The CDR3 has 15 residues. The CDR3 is CASSQPTRASYEQYF. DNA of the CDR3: TGCGCCAGCAGCCAACCGACTAGGGCCTCCTACGAGCAGTACTTC.

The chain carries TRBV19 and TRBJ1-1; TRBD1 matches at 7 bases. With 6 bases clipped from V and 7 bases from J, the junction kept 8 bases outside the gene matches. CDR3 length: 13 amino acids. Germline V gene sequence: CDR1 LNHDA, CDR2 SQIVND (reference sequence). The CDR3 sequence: CASSREGASEAFF. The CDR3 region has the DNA TGTGCCAGTAGCAGGGAGGGGGCGAGTGAAGCTTTCTTT. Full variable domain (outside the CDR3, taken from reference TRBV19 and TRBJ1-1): DGGITQSPKYLFRKEGQNVTLSCEQNLNHDAMYWYRQDPGQGLRLIYYSQIVNDFQKGDIAEGYSVSREKKESFPLTVTSAQKNPTAFYLCASSREGASEAFFGQGTRLTVV.

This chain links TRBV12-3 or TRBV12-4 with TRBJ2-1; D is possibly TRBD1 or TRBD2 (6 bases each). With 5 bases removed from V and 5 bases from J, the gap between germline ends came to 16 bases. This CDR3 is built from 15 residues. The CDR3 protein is CASSTRGDVNNEQFF. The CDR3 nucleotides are TGTGCCAGCAGTACGAGGGGGGACGTTAACAATGAGCAGTTCTTC.

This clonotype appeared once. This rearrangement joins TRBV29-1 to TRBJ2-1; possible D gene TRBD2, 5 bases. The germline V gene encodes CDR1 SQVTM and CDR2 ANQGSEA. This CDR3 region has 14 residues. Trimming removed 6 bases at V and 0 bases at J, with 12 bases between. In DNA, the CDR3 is TGCAGCGTCCCTCCAGGAGGCTCCTACAATGAGCAGTTCTTC. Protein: CSVPPGGSYNEQFF.

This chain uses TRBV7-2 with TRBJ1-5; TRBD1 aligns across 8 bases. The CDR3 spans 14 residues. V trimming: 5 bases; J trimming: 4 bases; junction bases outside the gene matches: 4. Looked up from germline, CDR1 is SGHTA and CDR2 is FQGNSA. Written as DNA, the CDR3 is TGTGCCAGCAGCCCCGGGGACAGGAATCAGCCCCAGCATTTT. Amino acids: CASSPGDRNQPQHF.

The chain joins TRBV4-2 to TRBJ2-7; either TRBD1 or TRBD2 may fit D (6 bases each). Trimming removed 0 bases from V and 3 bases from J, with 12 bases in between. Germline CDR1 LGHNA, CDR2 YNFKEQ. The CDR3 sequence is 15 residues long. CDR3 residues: CASSQDGGGFYEQYF. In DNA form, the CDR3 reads TGTGCCAGCAGCCAAGACGGGGGCGGATTCTACGAGCAGTACTTC.

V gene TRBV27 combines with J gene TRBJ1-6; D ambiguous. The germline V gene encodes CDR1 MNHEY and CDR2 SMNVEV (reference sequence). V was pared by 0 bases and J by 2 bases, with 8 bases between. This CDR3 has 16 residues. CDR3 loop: CASSLSGVAYNSPLHF. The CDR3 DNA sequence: TGTGCCAGCAGTTTATCTGGGGTTGCCTATAATTCACCCCTCCACTTT.

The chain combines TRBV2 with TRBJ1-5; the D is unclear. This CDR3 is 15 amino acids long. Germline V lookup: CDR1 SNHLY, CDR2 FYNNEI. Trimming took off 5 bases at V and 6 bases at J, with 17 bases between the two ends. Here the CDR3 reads CASSFGPPAAQPQHF. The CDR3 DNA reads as TGTGCCAGCAGTTTCGGGCCCCCGGCCGCTCAGCCCCAGCATTTT.

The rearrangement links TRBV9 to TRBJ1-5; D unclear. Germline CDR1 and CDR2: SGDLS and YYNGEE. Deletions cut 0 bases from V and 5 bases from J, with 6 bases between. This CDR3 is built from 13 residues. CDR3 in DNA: TGTGCCAGCAGCGTAGTTGGGGATCAGCCCCAGCATTTT. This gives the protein CASSVVGDQPQHF.

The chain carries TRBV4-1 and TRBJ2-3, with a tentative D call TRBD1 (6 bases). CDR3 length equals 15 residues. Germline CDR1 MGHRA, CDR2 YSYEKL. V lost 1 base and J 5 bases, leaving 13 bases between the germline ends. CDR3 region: CASSQVGGVGDTQYF. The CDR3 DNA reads TGCGCCAGCAGCCAAGTAGGGGGAGTAGGAGATACGCAGTATTTT.

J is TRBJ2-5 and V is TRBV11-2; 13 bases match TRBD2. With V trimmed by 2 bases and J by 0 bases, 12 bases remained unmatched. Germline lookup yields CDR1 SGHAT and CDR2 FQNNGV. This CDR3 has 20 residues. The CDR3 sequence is CASSLRAPGLAGTYQETQYF. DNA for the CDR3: TGTGCCAGCAGCTTACGGGCCCCGGGACTAGCGGGGACCTACCAAGAGACCCAGTACTTC.